Listed below are T cell receptor beta chains from one sample, sequenced in a study of T cells in Graves' hyperthyroidism and ophthalmopathy. MiXCR was run by TCRdb on the multiplex PCR reads, yielding one entry per CDR3 protein. The repertoire includes around 520,000 distinct CDR3 sequences, 14% of them detected once, and less than 20% sits in the top ten. Sequenced material: blood. These receptors were collected from a woman aged 18-35 years with Graves' hyperthyroidism. The conserved cysteine and the conserved F or W are not part of the CDR3 here. The order of the fields is D gene, V gene, CDR3 protein. D genes are given only for firm matches.

NA	TRBV12-3/TRBV12-4	ASSLALGPINEQF
NA	TRBV20-1	SARSVSSNTGELF
NA	TRBV10-3	AISESTRFVTQY
TRBD1	TRBV18	ASSLGQDLSGNTIY
NA	TRBV27	ASSSLDLTVYNEQF
TRBD1	TRBV4-1	ASSPGTGEAF
TRBD2	TRBV5-1	ASSQRLAHDEQF
NA	TRBV20-1	SARDPRRGTEAF
NA	TRBV24-1	ATSDPTDKYGYT
NA	TRBV12-3/TRBV12-4	ASNLQATPNSPLH
TRBD2	TRBV7-2	ASSLVYSGLAANTGELF
NA	TRBV30	AWSAGVGSTEAF
TRBD1	TRBV29-1	SVDGQGQSSTGWETQY
TRBD1	TRBV5-1	ASSPGQGNQPQH
TRBD1	TRBV12-3/TRBV12-4	ASSSGQGTGETQY
TRBD2	TRBV6-1	ASRTSGYTYNEQF
TRBD2	TRBV7-9	ASSLARLADSSYEQY
NA	TRBV13	ASSLAYGYT
NA	TRBV12-3/TRBV12-4	ASSLGRGAEQY
TRBD1	TRBV25-1	ASTGTGSVTYEQY
NA	TRBV28	ASTSRGITDTQY
TRBD2	TRBV19	ASSLAGALYNEQF
TRBD2	TRBV7-2	ASSLGLASDTQY
TRBD2	TRBV27	ASSPSGLAPYNEQF
TRBD2	TRBV11-3	ASSLFSDGRPDTQY
TRBD2	TRBV4-1	ASSQGGLAGVIGTGELF
TRBD1	TRBV19	ASSGTAGQPQH
TRBD2	TRBV4-1	ASSKRRRVTSGIGVYNEQF
NA	TRBV7-2	ASSFVVGSTEAF
NA	TRBV18	ASSPRRESHNEQF
NA	TRBV30	ASRGRVSGNTIY
NA	TRBV5-5	ASSFSSALGLGTQY
NA	TRBV29-1	SVGSRGPDTQY
NA	TRBV5-6	ASSLGSSGLPNYGYT
NA	TRBV27	ASSYGNQPQH
TRBD2	TRBV12-5	ASGLDLAGEQY
NA	TRBV19	ASSIPGRVGNTIY
NA	TRBV11-2	ASSLEPQGHNEQF
TRBD1	TRBV7-2	ASSPGQGARGELF
NA	TRBV5-1	ASALGGAEQF
TRBD2	TRBV12-3/TRBV12-4	ASSTSGIRVI
TRBD2	TRBV6-1	ASSPGSSGYEQY
NA	TRBV9	ASSVAGRGADYGYT
TRBD2	TRBV10-1	ASSPGWTSGMGTGELF
NA	TRBV2	ASTELDSFNQPQH
NA	TRBV2	ASSGISSSEQY
TRBD2	TRBV7-7	ASSPGTSVRTDTQY
TRBD1	TRBV5-1	ASSLKGEGGLANYGYT
TRBD1	TRBV6-1	ASSNRGHQPQH
TRBD1	TRBV30	SWTSGGASSYQPQH
NA	TRBV13	ASSPTWTATYGQY
TRBD1	TRBV2	ASKGTANSPLH
TRBD2	TRBV5-1	ASSLVPGTSGYNEQF
NA	TRBV19	ASSPGGAISETQY
TRBD1	TRBV6-1	ASRPRGRIQY
NA	TRBV9	ASSRDQVRNEQF
NA	TRBV12-3/TRBV12-4	ASSLGPLYGYT